This TCR beta chain was recorded in a study of T-cell memory formation after mild COVID-19. The CDR3 loop spans 13 amino acids. V lost 5 bases and J lost 3, with 5 bases in between. Germline V gene sequence: CDR1 SEHNR, CDR2 FQNEAQ (reference sequence). TCRdb independently ran MiXCR on the 5' RACE reads; one entry per CDR3 protein. The sample has 300,000 to 400,000 distinct CDR3 sequences; over 10% are singletons. The sequence derives from a man younger than 35 who had mild COVID-19 (a few samples of this study predate the infection). Cell type and time point are not known. V is TRBV7-9 and J is TRBJ1-6; D call uncertain. Sequencing was done on a sample of PBMCs or a T cell subset sorted from them (not recorded which). Written as DNA, the CDR3 is TGTGCCAGCAGCGCCGACTATAATTCACCCCTCCACTTT. Amino acids: CASSADYNSPLHF.